This T cell receptor beta chain was recorded in a study of blood T cell repertoires in COVID-19 (dated by TCRdb to the early 2020s). For the study in its entirety: Samples covering the acute and convalescent phases of COVID-19 were provided by collaborators in the United States, Italy and Spain. The material from the prospective study consisted of cDNA or gDNA derived from T cells, B-cell-depleted T cells, or PBMCs. A freely available public database, intended as a resource for researchers studying the immune response to SARS-CoV-2, is where the repertoires were released. Nearly every sample came with metadata listing a de-identified subject ID, COVID-19 status, age in years and sex. Where available, HLA class I and class II types were taken from metadata supplied by the sample provider and were not determined by assay-based typing. Samples came from the ongoing ImmuneRACE study (first 160 participants) plus 1,254 subjects from 6 global collaborators. Deeply sampled blood TCRbeta repertoires from subjects exposed to, actively infected with, or recovered from COVID-19 were included in the dataset.

For CDR1 and CDR2, the germline V gene lists MNHNS and SASEGT. The CDR3 holds 15 amino acids from the cysteine to the phenylalanine. Only the CDR3 DNA is retained, 45 bases long and in frame from the first base. Each collaborating institution followed its own protocols to collect whole blood in K2EDTA tubes. For TCRbeta analysis, collaborators shipped samples in one of three forms: frozen whole blood, isolated PBMCs, or DNA extracted from either of those sample types. TCRbeta CDR3 regions were amplified from genomic DNA by means of the immunoSEQ Assay, a bias-controlled multiplex PCR. From the authors' description of their analysis: Nucleated cell counts per sample were estimated from amplification of reference gene primers within the assay. To quantify the absolute abundance of each unique TCRbeta CDR3 rearrangement, sequence reads were collapsed and filtered. Productive Simpson clonality was computed per sample as the square root of Simpson's diversity index over productive rearrangements. As stored in TCRdb, this immuneACCESS dataset retains in-frame rearrangements with V and J assigned. A fraction of the clones does not appear; measured against another copy, unresolved V genes explain less than half of the discrepancy, and the remainder lacks a known reason. D and trimming were read from the DNA, whereas the V and J calls and clone size are those reported in that table. The sample table shows around 200,000 clones, and roughly four fifths are seen once. The top ten clonotypes cover about 2.5% of the sample.

Of note for this clone: The clone's antigen remains unknown. Germline and junction disagree at one end, which may indicate a read error.

The paper as a whole reports these results and caveats: The quantity of clinical and demographic metadata differed by source and by participant and was supplied without curation.

The chain employs TRBV6-1 and TRBJ2-7; TRBD2 is perhaps the D gene, given 6 matching bases. This sequence originates from a woman aged 40-49 years with active or convalescent COVID-19. Sequencing was carried out using peripheral blood. In nucleotides, the sequence is TGTGCCAGCAGGGAAGGGACTGAAAGCTCCTACGAGCAGTACTTC. Protein translation: CASREGTESSYEQYF.